This TCR beta chain was sequenced for a study of blood T cells in healthy people across ages. Looked up from germline, CDR1 is MNHEY and CDR2 is SVGEGT. The CDR3 spans 14 residues. V lost 6 bases, J lost 4 bases, and 8 bases stayed unmatched. Primers used in a second PCR of roughly 6 to 11 cycles were a sample-barcoded 5' primer and a J-beta primer mix. All cDNA molecules were each tagged by a template-switch adaptor with 12 random nucleotides. One entry per CDR3 protein, called by TCRdb with MiXCR from the 5' RACE reads. Among about 1.8 million distinct CDR3 sequences listed, about 50% were seen once.

The clonotype originates from a woman in her forties in good health. The sample taken for sequencing was blood. This rearrangement joins TRBV6-2 or TRBV6-3 to TRBJ1-2; 7 bases fit TRBD1. DNA of the CDR3: TGTGCCAGCAGCAGCGTACAGGGGTCCTATGGCTACACCTTC. The encoded protein is CASSSVQGSYGYTF.